The present entry profiles one T cell receptor beta chain with its context. TCRdb's table, derived via immunoSEQ multiplex PCR, lists solely in-frame clones and lacks some. This table holds roughly 79,000 clones, around 95% found once. The sample is drawn from a study of technical replicates of blood from a few donors. CDR1 is MDHEN and CDR2 is SYDVKM in the germline V gene. The CDR3 length is 13 residues. V was pared by 8 bases and J by 4 bases, with 3 bases of the junction left unmatched. The rearrangement links TRBV28 to TRBJ2-7; 12 bases align to TRBD2. The material sequenced was T cells isolated from PBMCs. The sequence came from a human donor in good health. CDR3 protein: CASRLAGVYEQYF. The DNA of the CDR3 is TGTGCCAGCCGACTAGCGGGAGTATACGAGCAGTACTTC. The full variable domain, its missing parts supplied by reference TRBV28 and TRBJ2-7, is DVKVTQSSRYLVKRTGEKVFLECVQDMDHENMFWYRQDPGLGLRLIYFSYDVKMKEKGDIPEGYSVSREKKERFSLILESASTNQTSMYLCASRLAGVYEQYFGPGTRLTVT.